The 18 T cell receptor beta chains reported below all come from one sample, sequenced in a study of T cells in Graves' hyperthyroidism and ophthalmopathy. Using RNA transcripts as the source, TCR beta CDR3 regions were amplified. The TCR CDR3 was amplified in a first-round RT-PCR using the HTBI primer set. Each CDR3 protein gets one entry after TCRdb re-called the multiplex PCR reads with MiXCR. The table includes 750,000 to 950,000 distinct CDR3 sequences, roughly 40% detected once. Sequencing was carried out using blood. The source is a man aged 18 to 35 with Graves' hyperthyroidism.

The chain's CDR3 is CASSYVLAGYRNTGELFF. CDR3 in DNA: TGTGCCAGCAGTTACGTTCTAGCGGGATATCGGAACACCGGGGAGCTGTTTTTT. The V and J genes are TRBV6-5 and TRBJ2-2, with 9 bases identical to TRBD2. The junction had 8 bases not matched to a gene; V was cut back by 2 bases and J by 1 base. The germline V gene encodes CDR1 MNHEY and CDR2 SVGAGI. The CDR3 is 18 residues long.

This clonotype was detected ten times or more. The chain couples TRBV29-1 to TRBJ1-4; D is uncertain. The CDR3 length is 14 residues. CDR1 and CDR2 from the germline V gene are SQVTM and ANQGSEA. Between the trimmed V and J ends, which lost 7 bases and 2 bases, there was a span of 14 bases. Here the CDR3 DNA reads TGCAGCGCCGAAGGAGGACGGACTAATGAAAAACTGTTTTTT. As protein: CSAEGGRTNEKLFF.

This clonotype was seen ten or more times. The rearrangement joins TRBV29-1 to TRBJ1-5; the match to TRBD1 covers 8 bases. The CDR3 totals 14 residues. J lost 7 bases, V lost 4 bases, and 9 bases had no gene match. Per germline, CDR1 SQVTM and CDR2 ANQGSEA. CDR3 DNA: TGCAGCGTTGGGCTCGGACAGGGAGAACAGCCCCAGCATTTT. Residues: CSVGLGQGEQPQHF.

This clonotype was seen ten or more times. The chain recombines TRBV19 with TRBJ2-6; weak D call: TRBD2 (5 bases). V lost 3 bases and J lost 2, with 8 bases in between. The CDR3 loop spans 15 amino acids. From germline, CDR1 is LNHDA and CDR2 SQIVND (reference sequence). CDR3 region: CASSITGTGANVLTF. The DNA for the CDR3 is TGTGCCAGTAGTATCACGGGAACTGGGGCCAACGTCCTGACTTTC.

This clonotype has just a few counts. The rearrangement uses TRBV7-9 and TRBJ2-2, with TRBD1 matching over 10 bases. Germline trimming cut 3 bases from V and 6 bases from J; bases unmatched to any gene: 4. The CDR3 contains 15 residues. Germline lookup yields CDR1 SEHNR and CDR2 FQNEAQ (reference sequence). The CDR3 protein is CASSLGQGTSGELFF. DNA for the CDR3: TGTGCCAGCAGCTTGGGACAGGGGACGTCCGGGGAGCTGTTTTTT.

As for this clonotype: Compared with germline, one end of the junction differs, possibly owing to a read error. The chain uses TRBV4-1 and TRBJ1-1, with 8 bases fitting TRBD1. Per germline, CDR1 MGHRA and CDR2 YSYEKL. The CDR3 runs 15 residues. This CDR3 reads CASSQEDRVYTEAFF. The DNA of the CDR3 is TGTGCCAGCAGCCAAGAGGACAGGGTATACACTGAAGCTTTCTTT.

The J gene is TRBJ1-4, the V gene TRBV20-1, with a possible D match to TRBD1 (6 bases). CDR3 length equals 16 residues. The V and J ends lost 7 bases and 10 bases respectively, with 28 bases between them. Germline assignment: CDR1 DFQATT and CDR2 SNEGSKA (reference sequence). CDR3 sequence reads: CSVRGGRGTAQGKLFF. The CDR3 DNA sequence: TGCAGTGTTAGGGGGGGGAGGGGGACGGCTCAAGGAAAACTGTTTTTT.

In the case of this clonotype: Given a much more abundant clone one base away, this may be a read error. The chain has TRBV6-5 and TRBJ1-1, with D maybe TRBD1 (5 bases). Germline-derived CDR1 and CDR2 are MNHEY and SVGAGI. The CDR3 covers 14 residues. CDR3 DNA sequence: TGTACCAGCAGTGTACAGGCGTGGGACACTGAAGCTTTCTTT. It specifies CTSSVQAWDTEAFF.

At least ten counts were recorded for this clonotype. The chain carries TRBV15 and TRBJ1-5, with a weak D call TRBD1 (6 bases). Germline V gene sequence: CDR1 LNHNV, CDR2 YYDKDF (reference sequence). V was shortened by 4 bases and J by 7 bases, with 17 bases between the two germline ends. The length of the CDR3 is 15 residues. Here the CDR3 DNA reads TGTGCCACCAGCAAGGACGGGGGGCTCCAACAGCCCCAGCATTTT. Protein: CATSKDGGLQQPQHF.

With respect to this clonotype: Relative to the germline gene, one junction end is altered; a read error may explain this. The chain uses TRBV7-9 and TRBJ1-3; D remains unclear. The CDR3 consists of 15 residues. Per the germline V gene, CDR1 is SEHNR and CDR2 is FQNEAQ (reference sequence). CDR3 sequence: CANSLMYSSGNTIYF. CDR3 nucleotide sequence: TGTGCCAACAGCTTAATGTACAGCTCTGGAAACACCATATATTTT.

Many counts were recorded for this clonotype. The V gene is TRBV7-8, the J gene TRBJ1-5, with D uncertain. CDR1 is SGHVS, CDR2 FQNEAQ, per germline. V shed 3 bases and J shed 1 base, with 10 bases lying between them. The CDR3 is 15 residues long. In nucleotides, the CDR3 is TGTGCCAGCAGCTTGGCTCTAGGGAGCAATCAGCCCCAGCATTTT. Protein sequence: CASSLALGSNQPQHF.

The V gene is TRBV14, the J gene TRBJ1-1, with a weak D call TRBD1 (5 bases). The CDR3 loop spans 14 amino acids. V lost 0 bases and J lost 11, with 16 bases in between. The germline V gene has CDR1 SGHDN and CDR2 FVKESK. In DNA, the CDR3 is TGTGCCAGCAGCCAAGATAATTGGGGGATCTGGGCTTTCTTT. Amino acids: CASSQDNWGIWAFF. Full variable domain (remainder filled in from reference TRBV14 and TRBJ1-1): EAGVTQFPSHSVIEKGQTVTLRCDPISGHDNLYWYRRVMGKEIKFLLHFVKESKQDESGMPNNRFLAERTGGTYSTLKVQPAELEDSGVYFCASSQDNWGIWAFFGQGTRLTVV.

Worth noting for this clonotype: Being one base from a much bigger clone, this may be a read error. The gene calls are TRBV19 and TRBJ1-1; D possibly corresponds to TRBD1 (5 bases). The V end lost 8 bases, the J end lost 7 bases, and 14 bases lay between the germline ends. CDR1 and CDR2 from the germline V gene are LNHDA and SQIVND (reference sequence). The CDR3 totals 12 residues. The CDR3 DNA reads TGTGCCAGTCGATGCCGGGACGGTGAAGCTTTCTTT. Translating gives CASRCRDGEAFF. Together with reference TRBV19 and TRBJ1-1, the CDR3 gives the full variable domain: DGGITQSPKYLFRKEGQNVTLSCEQNLNHDAMYWYRQDPGQGLRLIYYSQIVNDFQKGDIAEGYSVSREKKESFPLTVTSAQKNPTAFYLCASRCRDGEAFFGQGTRLTVV.

V usage is TRBV10-3 and J usage is TRBJ1-6; D unclear. Germline CDR1 is ENHRY and CDR2 is SYGVKD. The CDR3 consists of 13 residues. The germline V and J ends were trimmed by 6 bases and 7 bases, with 10 bases remaining between them. Here the CDR3 reads CAIRAEGNSPLHF. The CDR3 region has the DNA TGTGCCATCAGAGCGGAAGGGAATTCACCCCTCCACTTT.

This clonotype came up many times. The chain joins TRBV20-1 to TRBJ1-6; 7 nucleotides line up with TRBD1. Trimming removed 5 bases from V and 8 bases from J; junction bases left unmatched: 12. The CDR3 runs 15 residues. Germline CDR1 reads DFQATT; CDR2 reads SNEGSKA (reference sequence). As DNA, the CDR3 is TGCAGTGCTCCCCGCCAGGAGACAGGGCATTCACCCCTCCACTTT. Translation gives CSAPRQETGHSPLHF.

This clonotype appeared many times. The chain couples TRBV7-9 to TRBJ1-1; D not resolved. The CDR3 consists of 12 residues. Germline CDR1 and CDR2: SEHNR and FQNEAQ (reference sequence). Trimming pared 5 bases from V and 5 bases from J, leaving 9 bases between. Written as DNA, the CDR3 is TGTGCCAGCAGCCCCCCCAGGACTGAAGCTTTCTTT. Its protein product is CASSPPRTEAFF. The variable domain in full, completed from reference TRBV7-9 and TRBJ1-1, reads DTGVSQNPRHKITKRGQNVTFRCDPISEHNRLYWYRQTLGQGPEFLTYFQNEAQLEKSRLLSDRFSAERPKGSFSTLEIQRTEQGDSAMYLCASSPPRTEAFFGQGTRLTVV.

J is TRBJ2-7 and V is TRBV7-6; tentatively, D is TRBD1 or TRBD2 (5 bases each). Germline V gives CDR1 SGHVS, CDR2 FNYEAQ. V shed 6 bases and J shed 4 bases, with 16 bases lying between them. CDR3 length equals 14 residues. The CDR3 loop is CASRAGDGSYEQYF. The CDR3 DNA sequence: TGTGCCAGCAGGGCCGGGGACGGGTCTTACGAGCAGTACTTC. Together with reference TRBV7-6 and TRBJ2-7, the CDR3 gives the full variable domain: GAGVSQSPRYKVTKRGQDVALRCDPISGHVSLYWYRQALGQGPEFLTYFNYEAQQDKSGLPNDRFSAERPEGSISTLTIQRTEQRDSAMYRCASRAGDGSYEQYFGPGTRLTVT.

This clonotype was observed a handful of times. The gene calls are TRBV9 and TRBJ2-7; either TRBD1 or TRBD2 may fit D (5 bases each). Germline V gene data show CDR1 as SGDLS and CDR2 as YYNGEE. V was pared by 0 bases and J by 5 bases, with 15 bases between. This CDR3 has 15 amino acids. DNA for the CDR3: TGTGCCAGCAGCGTAGGGGGGTCCTGGGTTGACGAGCAGTACTTC. Protein sequence: CASSVGGSWVDEQYF.